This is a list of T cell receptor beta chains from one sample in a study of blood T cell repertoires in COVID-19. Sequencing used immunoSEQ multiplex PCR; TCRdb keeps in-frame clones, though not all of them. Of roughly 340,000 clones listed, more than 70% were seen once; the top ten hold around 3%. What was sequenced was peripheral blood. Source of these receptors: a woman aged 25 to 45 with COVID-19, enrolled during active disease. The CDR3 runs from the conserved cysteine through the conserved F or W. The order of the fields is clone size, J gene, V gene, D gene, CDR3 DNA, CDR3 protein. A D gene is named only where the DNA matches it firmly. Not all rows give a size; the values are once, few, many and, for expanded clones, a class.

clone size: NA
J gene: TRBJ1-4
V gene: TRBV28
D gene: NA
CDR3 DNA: TGTGCCAGCAGTGAAGGGGTCATTAATGAAAAACTGTTTTTT
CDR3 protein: CASSEGVINEKLFF

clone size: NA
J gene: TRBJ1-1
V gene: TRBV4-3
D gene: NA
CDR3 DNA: TGCGCCAGCAGCCAAGCTGGCCCGAACACTGAAGCTTTCTTT
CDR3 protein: CASSQAGPNTEAFF

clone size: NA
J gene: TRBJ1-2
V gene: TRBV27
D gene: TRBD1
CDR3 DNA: TGTGCCAGCAGAAGAGGGACAGCCGTCTATGGCTACACCTTC
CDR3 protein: CASRRGTAVYGYTF

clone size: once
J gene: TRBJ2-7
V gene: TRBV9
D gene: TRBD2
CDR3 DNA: TGTGCCAGCAGCGTTTCTAGCGGGGCTTACGAGCAGTACTTC
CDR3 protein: CASSVSSGAYEQYF

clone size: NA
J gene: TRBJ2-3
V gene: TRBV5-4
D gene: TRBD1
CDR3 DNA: TGTGCCAGCAGCGGACCGACAGGGGCGGGCACAGATACGCAGTATTTT
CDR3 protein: CASSGPTGAGTDTQYF

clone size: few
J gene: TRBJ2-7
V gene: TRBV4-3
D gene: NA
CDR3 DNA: TGCGCCAGCAGCCAGTGGGAGAACTACGAGCAGTACTTC
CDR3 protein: CASSQWENYEQYF

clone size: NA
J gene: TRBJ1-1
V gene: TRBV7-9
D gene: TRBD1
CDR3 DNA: TGTGCCAGCAGCCCGGGACAGGGGGCCGGCACTGAAGCTTTCTTT
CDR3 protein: CASSPGQGAGTEAFF

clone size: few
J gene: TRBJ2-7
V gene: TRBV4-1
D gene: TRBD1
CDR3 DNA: TGCGCCAGCAGCCTATTCGGGACAGGGTACGACGAGCAGTACTTC
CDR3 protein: CASSLFGTGYDEQYF

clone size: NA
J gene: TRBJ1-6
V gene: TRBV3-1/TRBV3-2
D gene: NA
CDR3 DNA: TGTGCCAGCAGCCAAGACCGTAACAGGAACCTAGTTAATTCACCCCTCCACTTT
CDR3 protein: CASSQDRNRNLVNSPLHF

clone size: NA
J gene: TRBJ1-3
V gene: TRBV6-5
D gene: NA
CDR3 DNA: TGTGCCAGCTCGACAGCACCCTCTGGAAACACCATATATTTT
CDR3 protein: CASSTAPSGNTIYF

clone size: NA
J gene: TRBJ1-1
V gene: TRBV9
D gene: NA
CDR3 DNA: TGTGCCAGCAGTTCAGGGTCCCTGTTAATGAACACTGAAGCTTTCTTT
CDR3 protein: CASSSGSLLMNTEAFF

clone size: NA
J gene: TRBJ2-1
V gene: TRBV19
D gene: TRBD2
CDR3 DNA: TGTGCCAGTAGTATTCAGAATAGCGGGGGCTACAATGAGCAGTTCTTC
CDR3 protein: CASSIQNSGGYNEQFF

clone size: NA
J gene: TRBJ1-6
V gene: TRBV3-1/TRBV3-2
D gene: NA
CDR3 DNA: TGTGCCAGCAGCCCAGGGCTCGCCAATTCACCCCTCCACTTT
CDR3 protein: CASSPGLANSPLHF

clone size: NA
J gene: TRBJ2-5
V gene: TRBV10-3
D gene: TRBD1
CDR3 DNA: TGTGCCATCGGGGACAGGGGAGAGACCCAGTACTTC
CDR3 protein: CAIGDRGETQYF

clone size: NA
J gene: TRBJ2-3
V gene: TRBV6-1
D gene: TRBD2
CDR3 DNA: TGTGCCAGCAGTGCGGGACTAGCGGGGGGCGGGGCAGATACGCAGTATTTT
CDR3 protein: CASSAGLAGGGADTQYF

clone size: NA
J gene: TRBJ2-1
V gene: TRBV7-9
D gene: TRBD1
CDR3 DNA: TGTGCCAGCAGCCTCCCAGGACAGGCTGATGAGCAGTTCTTC
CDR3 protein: CASSLPGQADEQFF

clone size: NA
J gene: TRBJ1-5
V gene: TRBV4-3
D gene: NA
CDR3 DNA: TGCGCCAGCAGCCAAGAACGGGGGAACCAGCCCCAGCATTTT
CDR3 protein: CASSQERGNQPQHF

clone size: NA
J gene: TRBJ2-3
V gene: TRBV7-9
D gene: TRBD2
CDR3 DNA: TGTGCCAGCAGCTTAGCGGGCGGGGGACGCACAGATACGCAGTATTTT
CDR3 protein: CASSLAGGGRTDTQYF

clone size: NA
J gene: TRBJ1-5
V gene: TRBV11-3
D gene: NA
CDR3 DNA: TGTGCCAGCAGCAAAATACAGGGTGGGGGCAATCAGCCCCAGCATTTT
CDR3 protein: CASSKIQGGGNQPQHF

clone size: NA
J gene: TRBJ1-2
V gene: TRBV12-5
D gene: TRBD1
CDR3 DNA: TGTGCTAGTGGTCCCGGGACAGGCCCGGAGGACTATGGCTACACCTTC
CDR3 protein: CASGPGTGPEDYGYTF

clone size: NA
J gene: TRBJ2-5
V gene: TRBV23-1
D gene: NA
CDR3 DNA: TGCGCCAGCAGTCCAGCAAAAGTAGGACTTAGCCGGGAGACCCAGTACTTC
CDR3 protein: CASSPAKVGLSRETQYF

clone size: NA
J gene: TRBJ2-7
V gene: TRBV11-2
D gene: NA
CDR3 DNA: TGTGCCAGCAGTCCCAGGATACCAGGGGAGGGCGAGCAGTACTTC
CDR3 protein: CASSPRIPGEGEQYF

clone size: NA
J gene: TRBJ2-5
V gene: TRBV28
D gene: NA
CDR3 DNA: TGTGCCAGCATCACCAATCGGGAGCCCCAAGAGACCCAGTACTTC
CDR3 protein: CASITNREPQETQYF

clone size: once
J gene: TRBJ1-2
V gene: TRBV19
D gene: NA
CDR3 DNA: TGTGCCAGTAGCGTCAGTCGGCTGGACTATGGCTATACCTTC
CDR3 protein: CASSVSRLDYGYTF

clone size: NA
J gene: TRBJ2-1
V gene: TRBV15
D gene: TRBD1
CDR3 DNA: TGTGCCACCAGCAGCGGGACAGGGAGAATGGATGAGCAGTTCTTC
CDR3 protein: CATSSGTGRMDEQFF

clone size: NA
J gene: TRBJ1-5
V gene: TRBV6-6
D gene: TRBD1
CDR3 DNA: TGTGCCAGCAGTCTCACCTCGACAGGGGCGGATCAGCCCCAGCATTTT
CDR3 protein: CASSLTSTGADQPQHF

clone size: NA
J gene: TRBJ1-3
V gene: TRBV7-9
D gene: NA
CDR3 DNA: TGTGCCAGCAGCTTTTCACTTGGGGCGGGAAACACCATATATTTT
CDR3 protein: CASSFSLGAGNTIYF

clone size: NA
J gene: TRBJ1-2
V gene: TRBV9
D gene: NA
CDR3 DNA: TGTGCCAGCAGCGCAAACGGGGGGTATGGCTACACCTTC
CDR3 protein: CASSANGGYGYTF

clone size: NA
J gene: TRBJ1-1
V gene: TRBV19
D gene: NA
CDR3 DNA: TGTGCCAGTAGTATCCGGGGAGGAGGGAACACTGAAGCTTTCTTT
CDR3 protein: CASSIRGGGNTEAFF

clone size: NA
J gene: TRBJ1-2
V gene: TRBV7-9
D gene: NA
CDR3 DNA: TGTGCCAGCAGCTTGACAGCTAACTATGGCTACACCTTC
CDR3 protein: CASSLTANYGYTF

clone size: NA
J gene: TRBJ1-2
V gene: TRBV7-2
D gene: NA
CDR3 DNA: TGTGCCAGCAGCTTATTCCCCACAGGGCGCTCGTATGGCTACACCTTC
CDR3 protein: CASSLFPTGRSYGYTF

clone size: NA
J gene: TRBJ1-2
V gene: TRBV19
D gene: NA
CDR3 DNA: TGTGCCAGTAGTATAATGTCCGCGACCGTGGACAGTCTCTATGGCTACACCTTC
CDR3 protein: CASSIMSATVDSLYGYTF